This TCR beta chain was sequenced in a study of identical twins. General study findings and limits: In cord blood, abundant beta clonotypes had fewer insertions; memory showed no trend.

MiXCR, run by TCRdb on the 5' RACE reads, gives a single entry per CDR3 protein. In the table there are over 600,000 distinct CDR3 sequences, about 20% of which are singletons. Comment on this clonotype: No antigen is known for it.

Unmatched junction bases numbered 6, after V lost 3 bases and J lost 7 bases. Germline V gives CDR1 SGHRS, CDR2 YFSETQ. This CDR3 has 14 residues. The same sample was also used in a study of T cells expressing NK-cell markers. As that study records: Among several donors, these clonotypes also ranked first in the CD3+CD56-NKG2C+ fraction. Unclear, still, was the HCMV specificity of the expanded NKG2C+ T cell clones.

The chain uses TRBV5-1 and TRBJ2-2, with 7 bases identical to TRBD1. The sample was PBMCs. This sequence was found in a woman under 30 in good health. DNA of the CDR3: TGCGCCAGCAGCTCGGGACAGTGGGTCGGGGAGCTGTTTTTT. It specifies CASSSGQWVGELFF. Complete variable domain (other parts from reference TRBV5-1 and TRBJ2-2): KAGVTQTPRYLIKTRGQQVTLSCSPISGHRSVSWYQQTPGQGLQFLFEYFSETQRNKGNFPGRFSGRQFSNSRSEMNVSTLELGDSALYLCASSSGQWVGELFFGEGSRLTVL.